The clone carrying this TCR beta chain was counted between two and nine times. The antigen is unknown. The sample belongs to a study of CD8+ T cells in alopecia areata. Study-level findings and limits: Normal skin contains resident alphabeta T cells, and these are also sequenced in scalp samples.

RNA was isolated and reverse transcribed to cDNA, the sequencing template. Produced via immunoSEQ multiplex PCR; TCRdb's table is partial and in-frame only. The sample lists 200,000 to 250,000 clones, about 60% occurring once. CDR1 MGHRA and CDR2 YSYEKL come from the germline V gene. V gave up 0 bases and J gave up 4 bases; unmatched junction bases: 8. The CDR3 has 17 residues. The sequence was collected from a human donor with alopecia areata. The specimen was CD4+ T cells sorted from blood, collected at week 0. This chain connects TRBV4-1 to TRBJ1-4; TRBD1 agrees at 7 bases. Here the CDR3 reads CASSQEGRDRSNEKLFF. The CDR3 DNA follows: TGCGCCAGCAGCCAAGAGGGAAGGGACAGAAGTAATGAAAAACTGTTTTTT.